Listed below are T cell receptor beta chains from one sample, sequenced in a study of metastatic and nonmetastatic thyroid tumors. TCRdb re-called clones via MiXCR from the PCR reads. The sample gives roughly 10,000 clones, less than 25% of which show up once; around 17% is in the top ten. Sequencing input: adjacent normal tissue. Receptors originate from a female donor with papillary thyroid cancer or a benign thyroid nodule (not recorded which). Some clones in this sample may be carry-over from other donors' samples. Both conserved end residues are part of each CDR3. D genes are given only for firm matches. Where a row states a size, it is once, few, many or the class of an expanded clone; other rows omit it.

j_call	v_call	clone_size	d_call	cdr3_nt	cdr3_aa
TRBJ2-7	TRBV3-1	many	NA	TGTGCCAGCAGCCCTGGAGGGAGCGCCAACTACGAGCAGTACTTC	CASSPGGSANYEQYF
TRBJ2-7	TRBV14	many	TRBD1	TGTGCCAGCAGCCAAACGACAGGGGATAGGGACTACGAGCAGTACTTC	CASSQTTGDRDYEQYF
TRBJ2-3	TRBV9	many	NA	TGTGCCAGCAGCGGACTAGGGATCACAGATACGCAGTATTTT	CASSGLGITDTQYF
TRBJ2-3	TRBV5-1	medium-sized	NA	TGCGCCAGCAGCGCCGGACAGCGCACAGATACGCAGTATTTT	CASSAGQRTDTQYF
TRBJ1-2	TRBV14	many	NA	TGTGCCAGCAGCCAAGATTCGGTTAGGGGGTCTGGCTACACCTTC	CASSQDSVRGSGYTF
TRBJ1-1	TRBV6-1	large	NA	TGTGCCAGCAGTGTCTCAAGCAACACTGAAGCTTTCTTT	CASSVSSNTEAFF
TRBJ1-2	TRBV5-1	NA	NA	TGCGCCAGCAGGTGGACAGTTAACTATGGCTACACCTTC	CASRWTVNYGYTF
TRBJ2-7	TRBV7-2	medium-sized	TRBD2	TGTGCCAGCAGCCCCACTAGCGGGGGGCTCCGCCCCTACGAGCAGTACTTC	CASSPTSGGLRPYEQYF
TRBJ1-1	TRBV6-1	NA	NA	TGTGCCAGCAGACTACAGGGCGACTGTAACACTGAAGCTTTCTTT	CASRLQGDCNTEAFF
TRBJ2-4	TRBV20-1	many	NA	TGCAGTGCTAGAACAGGGTCAAAAAACATTCAGTACTTC	CSARTGSKNIQYF
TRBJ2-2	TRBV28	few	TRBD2	TGTGCCAGCAGTTTTGGCGGGGGGGTGATTAACGGGGAGCTGTTGTTT	CASSFGGGVINGELLF
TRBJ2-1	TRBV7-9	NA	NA	TGTGCCATCAGCTCACGGACCACTTTTGATGAGCAGTTCTTC	CAISSRTTFDEQFF
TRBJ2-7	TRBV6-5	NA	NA	TGTGCCAGCAGTTACTCGAGAATCGTGAGGGCCGAGCAGGACTTC	CASSYSRIVRAEQDF
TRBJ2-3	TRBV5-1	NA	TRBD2	TGCTCCAGCAGCTGGCCGCTAGCGGGGGGGACAGATACGCAGTATTTT	CSSSWPLAGGTDTQYF
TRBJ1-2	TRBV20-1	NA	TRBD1	TGCAGTGTTGACAGGGTGGAGAACTATGGCTACACCTTC	CSVDRVENYGYTF
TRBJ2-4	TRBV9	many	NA	TGTGCCAGCAGCGTAGCTGGGGCAGGGGACATTCAGTACTTC	CASSVAGAGDIQYF
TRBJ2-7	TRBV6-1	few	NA	TGTGCCAGCAGTGAATGGGGGGCCATGTACGAGCAGTACTTC	CASSEWGAMYEQYF
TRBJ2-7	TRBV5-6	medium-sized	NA	TGTGCCAGCAGCCTTGGGGTAGCAGGGACCTCTTCCTACGAGCAGTACTTC	CASSLGVAGTSSYEQYF
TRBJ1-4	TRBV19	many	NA	TGTGCCAGTAGTACCCGTGTGGGTTTCGGTGAAAAACTGTTTTTT	CASSTRVGFGEKLFF
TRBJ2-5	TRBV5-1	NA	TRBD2	TGCGCCAGCAGCTTGGGCCCGGGGGGAGAGACCCAGTACTTC	CASSLGPGGETQYF
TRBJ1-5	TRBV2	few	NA	TGTGCCAACACCTTACAGGGCGATCAGCCCCAGCATTTT	CANTLQGDQPQHF
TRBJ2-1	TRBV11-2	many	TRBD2	TGTGCCAGCAGCCCGCCCAGCGGGAGAGGCGGTGAGCAGTTCTTC	CASSPPSGRGGEQFF
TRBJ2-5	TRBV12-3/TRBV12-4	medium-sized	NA	TGTGCCAGCAGTTTAGGAGTCCGGGAGACCCAGTACTTC	CASSLGVRETQYF
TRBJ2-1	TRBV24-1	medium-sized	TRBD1	TGTGCCACCAGTGATTTGCCCGGGACAGGGTACAATGAGCAGTTCTTC	CATSDLPGTGYNEQFF
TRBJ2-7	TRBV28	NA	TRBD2	TGTGCCAGCAGTTCCCCAGCTAGCGGACGGCTAACACCCTACGAGCAGTACTTC	CASSSPASGRLTPYEQYF
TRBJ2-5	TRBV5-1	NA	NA	TGCGCCAGCAGCTGGGGTATCGTGAGCTCAAAAGAGACCCGGTACTTC	CASSWGIVSSKETRYF
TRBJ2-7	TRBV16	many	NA	TGTGCCAGCAGCCAATCGCAGGACGAGCAGTACTTC	CASSQSQDEQYF
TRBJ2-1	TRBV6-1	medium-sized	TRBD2	TGTGCCAGCAGTGAAGGGGTAGCGGGAGGGAATGAGCAGTTCTTC	CASSEGVAGGNEQFF
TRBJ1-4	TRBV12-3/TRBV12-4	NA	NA	TGTGCCAGCAGTTTGGCAACCAGGGCTAATGAAAAACTGTTTTTT	CASSLATRANEKLFF
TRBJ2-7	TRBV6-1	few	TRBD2	TGTGCCAGCAGTACCCCGGGACTAGCTATTACCGAGAAGTACTTC	CASSTPGLAITEKYF
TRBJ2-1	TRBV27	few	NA	TGTGCCAGCAGCCCAGATTCTGGAAATGAGCAGTTCTTC	CASSPDSGNEQFF
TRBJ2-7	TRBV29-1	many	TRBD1	TGCAGCGTCAGACAGGGGTCCTACGAGCAGTACTTC	CSVRQGSYEQYF
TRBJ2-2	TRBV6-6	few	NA	TGTGCCAGCAGTTACTCGACTGAGGAGAGCACCGGGGAGCTGTTTTTT	CASSYSTEESTGELFF
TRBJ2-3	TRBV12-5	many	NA	TGTGCTAGTGGTTCCGGAGGCACGCAGTATTTT	CASGSGGTQYF
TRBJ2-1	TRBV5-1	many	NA	TGCGCCAGCAGCTTGGCCCCCCCCCGCTCCTACAATGAGCAGTTCTTC	CASSLAPPRSYNEQFF
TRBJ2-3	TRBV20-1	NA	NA	TGCAGTGCTACCCCCCCGGGAATAGGCACAGATACGCAGTATTTT	CSATPPGIGTDTQYF
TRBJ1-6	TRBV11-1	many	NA	TGTGCCAGCAGCTTACGGGCGGTAGGTGCTTCACCCCTCCACTTT	CASSLRAVGASPLHF
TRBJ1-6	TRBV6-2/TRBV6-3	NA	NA	TGTGCCAGCAGTTCGGCAGCGAGTTCTCGTAATTCAACCCTCCACTTT	CASSSAASSRNSTLHF
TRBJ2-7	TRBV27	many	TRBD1	TGTGCCAGCAGTCTAGGGACAGGGAGCTACGAGCAGTACTTC	CASSLGTGSYEQYF
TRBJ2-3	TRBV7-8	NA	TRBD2	TGTGCCAGCAGCTTAGGGGACTACGACACAGATACGCAGTATTTT	CASSLGDYDTDTQYF
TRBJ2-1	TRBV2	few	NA	TGCGGAAGTTCCCCCGAGGCAGGGGGGTACAATGAGCAGTTCTTC	CGSSPEAGGYNEQFF
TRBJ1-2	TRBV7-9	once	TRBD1	TGTGCCAGCAGTTCTTCCCCTGACAGGGGGTATGGCTACACCTTC	CASSSSPDRGYGYTF
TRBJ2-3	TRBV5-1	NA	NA	TGCGCCAGCAGCCAGGCCGGGATCGGCACAGATAGGCAGTATTTT	CASSQAGIGTDRQYF
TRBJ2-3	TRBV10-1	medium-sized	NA	TGCGCCAGCAGTGCCAGGGCTAGCACAGATACGCAGTATTTT	CASSARASTDTQYF
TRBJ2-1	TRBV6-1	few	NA	TGTGCCAGCAGTGCCAGGGGCCCCTTCGGCAATGAGCAGTTCTTC	CASSARGPFGNEQFF
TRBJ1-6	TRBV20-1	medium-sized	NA	TGCAGTGCGCAAGGGGATAGAGGCTCACCCCTCCACTTT	CSAQGDRGSPLHF
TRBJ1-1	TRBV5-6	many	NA	TGTGCCAGCAGCTTGGGGATTCAGACCCTGAGAGGGGGTGAAGCTTTCTTT	CASSLGIQTLRGGEAFF
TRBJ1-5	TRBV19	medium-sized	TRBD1	TGTGCCAGTAATGGCGGACAGGGTGGCAATCAGCCCCAGCATTTT	CASNGGQGGNQPQHF
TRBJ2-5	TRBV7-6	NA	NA	TGTGCCAGCAGCTTGCAGGGGCCCCAAGAGACCCAGTACTTC	CASSLQGPQETQYF
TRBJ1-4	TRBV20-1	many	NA	TGCAGTGCTAGAGACGGGTGGGAATCTAATGAAAAACTGTTTTTT	CSARDGWESNEKLFF
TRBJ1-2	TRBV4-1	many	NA	TGCGCCAGCAGCTCACAAGCTGACTATGGCTACACCTTC	CASSSQADYGYTF
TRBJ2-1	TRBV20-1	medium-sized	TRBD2	TGCAGTGCTAGAGATAGCGGACTAGTGGGGGAGCAGTTCTTC	CSARDSGLVGEQFF
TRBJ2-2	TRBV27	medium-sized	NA	TGTGCCAGCAGTCCCGGGACCACCACCGCCGGGGAGCTGTTTTTT	CASSPGTTTAGELFF